Presented here are 19 T cell receptor beta chains from one specimen sequenced in a study of T cells in women clearing cervical HPV infection. TCRdb's copy holds only in-frame clones and misses some; the assay was immunoSEQ multiplex PCR. Seen in this sample are 25,000 to 35,000 clones; the ten most common clones hold 15% to 20%. The material sequenced was blood buffy coat. These receptors were obtained from a woman between 18 and 69 years old with a cervical HPV16 infection that either progressed to CIN3+ or cleared (not recorded which).

Concerning this clone itself: Coverage ceases 3 residues before the CDR3 finishes, and the germline J gene fills in the end. This chain links TRBV3-1 (or the pseudogene TRBV3-2) with TRBJ1-6; unclear D gene. Germline V gene data show CDR1 as LGHDT and CDR2 as YNNKEL (reference sequence). V was clipped by 2 bases and J by 9 bases, with 8 bases between them. The CDR3 length is 13 residues. CDR3 bases read: TGTGCCAGCAGCCAAATAAGGGCTTCACCC. Translated: CASSQIRASP. The full CDR3 protein is CASSQIRASPLHF.

Regarding this clone: Read data end 3 residues before the CDR3 end; the end is taken from the germline J gene. This sample includes further DNA sequences coding for the same CDR3. J is TRBJ2-1 and V is TRBV20-1, with 8 bases aligning to TRBD2. The germline gives CDR1 DFQATT, CDR2 SNEGSKA (reference sequence). J gave up 7 bases and V 6 bases, and 8 bases lay outside the gene matches. This CDR3 contains 13 residues. The sequenced part of the CDR3 DNA is TGCAGTGCCCCCCCGGGGGGGGGAAATGAG. This encodes CSAPPGGGNE. The whole CDR3 reads CSAPPGGGNEQFF.

A remark on this clone: The CDR3 end is not reached by the read, which stops 3 residues before it; the germline J gene fills it in. This chain joins TRBV7-3 and TRBJ2-2, with TRBD1 as a possible D gene (5 bases). Trimming cost V 1 base and J 5 bases, with 17 bases left between them. The CDR3 loop spans 17 amino acids. The germline V gene encodes CDR1 SGHTA and CDR2 FQGTGA. The CDR3 loop is CASSLSVRQGRTGELFF. Incomplete CDR3 DNA: TGTGCCAGCAGCTTAAGTGTCCGGCAGGGCAGGACCGGGGAG.

As regards this clone: The CDR3 end falls 3 residues outside the read, so it is completed with the germline J gene. The gene calls are TRBV13 and TRBJ2-5, with 8 positions matching TRBD1. CDR1 and CDR2 (germline): PRHDT, FYEKMQ (reference sequence). This CDR3 comprises 13 residues. V shed 8 bases and J 5 bases; nucleotides not matched to a gene: 7. The part of the CDR3 DNA that was read is TGTGCCAGCGCCCAGGGGGCTATTGAGACC. It is translated as CASAQGAIET. The whole CDR3 reads CASAQGAIETQYF.

This CDR3 is CASSAGTENIQYF. The part of the CDR3 DNA that was read is TGTGCCAGCAGTGCCGGGACAGAAAACATT. The chain is built from TRBV6-1 and TRBJ2-4, with 7 bases matching TRBD1. The missing CDR3 end, 3 residues past where the read stops, is filled in from the germline J gene. J lost 5 bases, V lost 4 bases, and 2 bases had no gene match. This CDR3 region has 13 residues. The germline CDR1 and CDR2 sequences are MNHNS and SASEGT.

On this clone: The read comes to an end 3 residues before the CDR3 does, leaving the germline J gene to fill in the end. V usage is TRBV9 and J usage is TRBJ1-5, with D unclear. The germline gives CDR1 SGDLS, CDR2 YYNGEE. The CDR3 extends over 13 amino acids. The V end was cut by 3 bases, the J end by 3 bases, with 7 bases between. The chain's CDR3 is CASSADNNQPQHF. The covered CDR3 bases are TGTGCCAGCAGCGCCGACAACAATCAGCCC.

To note about this clone: The missing CDR3 end, 3 residues past where the read stops, is filled in from the germline J gene. The rearrangement joins TRBV30 to TRBJ2-5; 9 positions match TRBD2. Germline values: CDR1 GTSNPN, CDR2 SVGIG (reference sequence). The CDR3 spans 20 residues. V lost 3 bases and J lost 0; bases outside the gene matches: 20. Partial CDR3 DNA: TGTGCCTGGAGGGCCGCGGGCCTAGCGGGGACCGGGTGGTACCAAGAGACC. This translates into CAWRAAGLAGTGWYQET. The whole CDR3 sequence reads CAWRAAGLAGTGWYQETQYF.

With regard to this clone: The observed sequence ends 3 residues before the CDR3 terminus, with the missing tail filled in from the germline J gene. V usage is TRBV7-2 and J usage is TRBJ1-6; 8 bases match TRBD1. Germline V gene lookup returns CDR1 SGHTA and CDR2 FQGNSA. V trimming: 3 bases; J trimming: 9 bases; junction bases outside the gene matches: 7. The CDR3 has 15 amino acids. CDR3 in amino acids: CASSLFDRGTSPLHF. The sequenced CDR3 bases are TGTGCCAGCAGCTTGTTTGACAGGGGAACTTCACCC.

CDR3 bases read: TGCAGCGCCGCAGGCTGGAGGGCAGATACG. Translating it yields CSAAGWRADT. The entire CDR3 protein reads CSAAGWRADTQYF. The chain recombines TRBV29-1 with TRBJ2-3; D possibly corresponds to TRBD2 (6 bases). The read is 3 residues too short to cover the CDR3 end, so that end is filled in from the germline J gene. Germline CDR1 and CDR2: SQVTM and ANQGSEA. Trimming took 7 bases from V and 4 from J, leaving 15 bases between them. CDR3 size: 13 residues.

As regards this clone: The read halts 3 residues ahead of the CDR3 end, with the missing end drawn from the germline J gene. This chain uses TRBV19 with TRBJ2-1, with no clear D. The CDR3 length is 16 residues. The V gene lost 2 bases and the J gene lost 1 base, with 12 bases spanning the gap. Per the germline V gene, CDR1 is LNHDA and CDR2 is SQIVND (reference sequence). CDR3: CASSISPGRSYNEQFF. The CDR3 bases that were read are TGTGCCAGTAGTATAAGTCCAGGTCGATCCTACAATGAG.

Worth noting for this clone: The read ends 3 residues early relative to the CDR3; the germline J gene fills the gap. This rearrangement joins TRBV7-9 to TRBJ1-5; D gene ambiguous. Trimming took off 3 bases at V and 5 bases at J, with 8 bases between the two ends. From germline, CDR1 is SEHNR and CDR2 FQNEAQ (reference sequence). CDR3 length: 13 amino acids. The sequenced part of the CDR3 DNA is TGTGCCAGCAGCTTGACGGGTCATCAGCCC. Amino acid sequence: CASSLTGHQP. The CDR3, in full, reads CASSLTGHQPQHF.

With respect to this clone: At one end, the junction sequence differs from germline, possibly due to a read error. The read gets to within 3 residues of the CDR3 end, and the germline J gene fills in the rest. Other DNA variants within this sample encode the same CDR3. The chain carries TRBV5-1 and TRBJ2-3, with a weak D call TRBD1 (6 bases). The germline gives CDR1 SGHRS, CDR2 YFSETQ. The CDR3 runs to 16 residues. Partial CDR3 DNA: TGCGCCAGCAGGCTCCGGACAGCCTTTAGCACGGATACG. Protein sequence: CASRLRTAFSTDT. The CDR3, in full, reads CASRLRTAFSTDTQYF.

A note on this clone: The read terminates 3 residues ahead of where the CDR3 ends, so the germline J gene completes it. The rearrangement links TRBV19 to TRBJ1-2; D may be TRBD1 (6 bases). The CDR3 extends over 13 amino acids. CDR1 and CDR2 from the germline V gene are LNHDA and SQIVND (reference sequence). The CDR3 loop reads CASKTEGGYDYTF. The part of the CDR3 DNA that was read is TGTGCCAGTAAGACGGAGGGGGGGTACGAC.

A remark on this clone: The read is 3 residues too short to cover the CDR3 end, so that end is filled in from the germline J gene. The chain joins TRBV28 to TRBJ1-3; D is ambiguous. V lost 6 bases and J lost 0, with 15 bases in between. Germline loops: CDR1 MDHEN, CDR2 SYDVKM. The CDR3 loop spans 16 amino acids. The CDR3 here is CASSMLVASSGNTIYF. CDR3 bases read: TGTGCCAGCAGCATGCTGGTAGCGAGCTCTGGAAACACC.

A word on this clone: The read terminates 3 residues ahead of where the CDR3 ends, so the germline J gene completes it. The rearrangement uses TRBV30 and TRBJ2-3; possible D gene TRBD2, 7 bases. The CDR3 has 15 residues. Germline V lookup: CDR1 GTSNPN, CDR2 SVGIG (reference sequence). CDR3 bases read: TGTGCCTGGAGTGTGGGGGGGGCAGGCAATCAGCCG. This gives the protein CAWSVGGAGNQP. The complete CDR3 sequence is CAWSVGGAGNQPQYF.

Points on this clone: The read terminates 3 residues before the CDR3 end, so the remaining end is supplied by the germline J gene. The chain recombines TRBV29-1 with TRBJ1-4; the D gene is possibly TRBD1 (6 bases). V was cut by 1 base and J by 8 bases, with 17 bases left in between. Germline V gene lookup returns CDR1 SQVTM and CDR2 ANQGSEA. The CDR3 has 15 residues. CDR3 loop: CSVEVGDPGVEKLFF. CDR3 DNA, as far as it was read: TGCAGCGTTGAAGTTGGCGACCCAGGGGTGGAAAAA.

Turning to this clone: The read gets to within 3 residues of the CDR3 end, and the germline J gene fills in the rest. V is TRBV7-7 and J is TRBJ1-2; D remains unclear. The CDR3 has 12 residues. Looked up from germline, CDR1 is SSHAT and CDR2 is FNYEAQ (reference sequence). CDR3 protein: CASSPPPYDYTF. The CDR3 bases that were read are TGTGCCAGCAGCCCCCCTCCCTACGAC.

Comments on this clone: The read ends 3 residues early relative to the CDR3; the germline J gene fills the gap. This chain links TRBV29-1 with TRBJ1-2; the match to TRBD1 covers 7 bases. The CDR3 is made up of 14 amino acids. Germline-derived CDR1 and CDR2 are SQVTM and ANQGSEA. Here the CDR3 reads CSVQTGTELNDYTF. CDR3 DNA, as far as it was read: TGCAGCGTGCAAACCGGGACAGAATTGAACGAC.

This clone is labeled medium-sized based on frequency. The read terminates 3 residues before the CDR3 end, so the remaining end is supplied by the germline J gene. The chain carries TRBV5-1 and TRBJ1-5; a possible D gene is TRBD1 (6 bases). CDR1 and CDR2 (germline): SGHRS, YFSETQ. Trimming took off 1 base at V and 1 base at J, with 12 bases between the two ends. There are 16 residues in the CDR3. Partial CDR3 DNA: TGCGCCAGCAGCTTGTACGCAGGGGAGAGCAATCAGCCC. Translation: CASSLYAGESNQP. The CDR3 as a whole reads CASSLYAGESNQPQHF.